The clone carrying this TCR beta chain was seen just once. The sample belongs to a study of control samples from healthy donors and cancer patients. V gave up 1 base and J gave up 1 base; unmatched junction bases: 6. Germline V lookup: CDR1 SGHAT, CDR2 FQNNGV. The CDR3 runs to 16 residues. Measured with immunoSEQ multiplex PCR; TCRdb has only the in-frame clones, and not every one. The table shows under 150,000 clones, with roughly 93% occurring only once. The source of this sequence is a man between 25 and 39 years old in good health. Specimen: blood. This chain uses TRBV11-2 with TRBJ2-5; 7 positions agree with TRBD1. The CDR3 is CASSLGGYRGQETQYF. The CDR3 region has the DNA TGTGCCAGCAGCTTAGGTGGATACAGGGGCCAAGAGACCCAGTACTTC.